This paragraph covers one TCR beta chain sequence. These data belong to a study of T cells in Graves' hyperthyroidism and ophthalmopathy. From germline, CDR1 is MGHDK and CDR2 SYGVNS. The ends were cut back, 1 base at V and 3 bases at J, with 9 bases in the middle. The CDR3 has 14 residues. Amplification of TCR beta CDR3 regions used RNA as the template. Using the HTBI primer set, a first-round RT-PCR was run on the TCR CDR3. TCRdb re-called the multiplex PCR reads through MiXCR, storing one row per CDR3 protein. The data hold a few hundred thousand distinct CDR3 sequences, with around 14% observed a single time. Subjects aged 18 to 65 presented with newly diagnosed hyperthyroidism of less than 2 months' duration.

Sample: blood. The chain links TRBV25-1 to TRBJ1-2; D is unclear. The TCR originated in a woman in her 30s with Graves' hyperthyroidism. The CDR3 protein is CASSEFHADYGYTF. The DNA of the CDR3 is TGTGCCAGCAGTGAATTTCACGCAGACTATGGCTACACCTTC.